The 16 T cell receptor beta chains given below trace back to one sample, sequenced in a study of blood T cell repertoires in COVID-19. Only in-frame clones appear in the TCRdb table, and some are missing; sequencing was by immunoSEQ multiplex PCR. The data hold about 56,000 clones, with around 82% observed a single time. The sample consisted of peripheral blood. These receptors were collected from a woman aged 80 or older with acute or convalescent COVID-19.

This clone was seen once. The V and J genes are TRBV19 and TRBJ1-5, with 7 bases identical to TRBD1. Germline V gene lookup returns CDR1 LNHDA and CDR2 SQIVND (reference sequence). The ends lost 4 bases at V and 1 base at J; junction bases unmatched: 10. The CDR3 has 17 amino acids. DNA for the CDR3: TGTGCCAGTAGTAAGGGGCCCCAGGGGGGAAGCAATCAGCCCCAGCATTTT. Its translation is CASSKGPQGGSNQPQHF.

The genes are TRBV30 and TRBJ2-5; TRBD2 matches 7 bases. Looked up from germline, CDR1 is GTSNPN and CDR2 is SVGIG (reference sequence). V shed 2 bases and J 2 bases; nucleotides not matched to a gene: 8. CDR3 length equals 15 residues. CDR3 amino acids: CAWSWGGSAQETQYF. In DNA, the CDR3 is TGTGCCTGGAGTTGGGGGGGGTCGGCACAAGAGACCCAGTACTTC.

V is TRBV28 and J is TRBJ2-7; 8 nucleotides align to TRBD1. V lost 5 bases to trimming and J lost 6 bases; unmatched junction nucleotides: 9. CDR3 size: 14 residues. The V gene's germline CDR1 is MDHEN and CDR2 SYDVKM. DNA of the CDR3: TGTGCCAGCAGTCCGGCGGACAGGGCATTCGAGCAGTACTTC. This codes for CASSPADRAFEQYF.

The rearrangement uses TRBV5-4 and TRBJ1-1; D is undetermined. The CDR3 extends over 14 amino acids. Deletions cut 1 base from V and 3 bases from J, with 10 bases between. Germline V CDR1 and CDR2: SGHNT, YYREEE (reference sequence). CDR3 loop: CASSLMPTDTEAFF. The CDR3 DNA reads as TGTGCCAGCAGCTTGATGCCTACGGACACTGAAGCTTTCTTT.

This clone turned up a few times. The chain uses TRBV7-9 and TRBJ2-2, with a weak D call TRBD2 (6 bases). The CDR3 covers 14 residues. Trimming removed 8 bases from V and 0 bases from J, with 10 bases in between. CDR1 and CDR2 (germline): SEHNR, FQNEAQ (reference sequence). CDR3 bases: TGTGCCAGCGCTGCGGGACCGAACACCGGGGAGCTGTTTTTT. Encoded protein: CASAAGPNTGELFF.

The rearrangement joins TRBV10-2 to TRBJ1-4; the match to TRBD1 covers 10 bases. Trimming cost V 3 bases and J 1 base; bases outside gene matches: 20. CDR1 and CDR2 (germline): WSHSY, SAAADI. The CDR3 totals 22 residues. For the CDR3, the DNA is TGCGCCAGCAGTGAATCACTCGGGGGTGACAGGGGGCGGACGGAAACTAATGAAAAACTGTTTTTT. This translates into CASSESLGGDRGRTETNEKLFF.

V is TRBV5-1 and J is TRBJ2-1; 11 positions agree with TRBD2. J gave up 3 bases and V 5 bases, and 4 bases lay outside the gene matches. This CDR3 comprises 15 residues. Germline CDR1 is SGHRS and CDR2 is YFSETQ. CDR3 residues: CASRPGLAVYNEQFF. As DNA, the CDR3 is TGCGCCAGCAGACCGGGACTAGCGGTCTACAATGAGCAGTTCTTC. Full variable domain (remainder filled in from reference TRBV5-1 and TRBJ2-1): KAGVTQTPRYLIKTRGQQVTLSCSPISGHRSVSWYQQTPGQGLQFLFEYFSETQRNKGNFPGRFSGRQFSNSRSEMNVSTLELGDSALYLCASRPGLAVYNEQFFGPGTRLTVL.

The CDR3 bases are TGTGCCAGCAGGCGACAGGGGGACGGAAACACCATATATTTT. It is translated as CASRRQGDGNTIYF. V gene TRBV6-5 combines with J gene TRBJ1-3, with TRBD1 identical over 9 bases. This CDR3 is built from 14 residues. Unmatched junction bases numbered 4, after V lost 6 bases and J lost 4 bases. Looked up from germline, CDR1 is MNHEY and CDR2 is SVGAGI.

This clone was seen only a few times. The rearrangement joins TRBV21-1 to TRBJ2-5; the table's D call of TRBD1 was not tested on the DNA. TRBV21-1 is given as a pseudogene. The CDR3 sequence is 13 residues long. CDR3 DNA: TGTGCCATGCTCAGGGGGGATTCGGAGACCCAGTACTTC. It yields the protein CAMLRGDSETQYF.

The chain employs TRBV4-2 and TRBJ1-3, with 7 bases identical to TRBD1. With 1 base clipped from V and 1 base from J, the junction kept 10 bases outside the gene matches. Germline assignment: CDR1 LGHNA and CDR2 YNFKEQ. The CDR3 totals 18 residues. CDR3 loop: CASSQAGTAFLSGNTIYF. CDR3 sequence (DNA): TGTGCCAGCAGCCAAGCCGGGACAGCCTTCCTTTCTGGAAACACCATATATTTT.

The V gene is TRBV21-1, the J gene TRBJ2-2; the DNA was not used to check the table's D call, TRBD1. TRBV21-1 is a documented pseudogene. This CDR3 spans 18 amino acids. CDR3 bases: TGTGCCAGCAGCAAAGGCCCCAAGGGGCAGGGGATCACCGGGGAGCTGTTTTTT. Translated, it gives CASSKGPKGQGITGELFF.

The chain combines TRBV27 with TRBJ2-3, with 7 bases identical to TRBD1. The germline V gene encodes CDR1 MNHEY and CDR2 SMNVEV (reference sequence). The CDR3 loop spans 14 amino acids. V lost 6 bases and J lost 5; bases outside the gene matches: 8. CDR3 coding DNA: TGTGCCAGCAGAATACAGGGGCATTTAGATACGCAGTATTTT. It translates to CASRIQGHLDTQYF.

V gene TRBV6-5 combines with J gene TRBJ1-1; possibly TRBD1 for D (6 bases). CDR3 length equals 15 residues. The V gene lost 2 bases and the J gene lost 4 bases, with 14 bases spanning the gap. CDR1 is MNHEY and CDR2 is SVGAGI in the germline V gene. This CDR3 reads CASSYTQGWVTEAFF. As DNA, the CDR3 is TGTGCCAGCAGTTACACGCAGGGGTGGGTCACTGAAGCTTTCTTT.

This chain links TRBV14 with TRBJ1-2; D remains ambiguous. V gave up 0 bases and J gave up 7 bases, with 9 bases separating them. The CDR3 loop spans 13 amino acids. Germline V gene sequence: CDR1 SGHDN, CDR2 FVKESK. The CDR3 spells CASSQEAESGYTF. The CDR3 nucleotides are TGTGCCAGCAGCCAAGAGGCGGAGAGTGGCTACACCTTC.

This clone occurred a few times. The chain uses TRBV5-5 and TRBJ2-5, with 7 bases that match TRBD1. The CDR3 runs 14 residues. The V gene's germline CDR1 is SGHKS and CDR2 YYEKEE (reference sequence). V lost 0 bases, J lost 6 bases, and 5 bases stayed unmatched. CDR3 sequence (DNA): TGTGCCAGCAGCTTGGAGGGGGCGATGAAGACCCAGTACTTC. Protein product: CASSLEGAMKTQYF.

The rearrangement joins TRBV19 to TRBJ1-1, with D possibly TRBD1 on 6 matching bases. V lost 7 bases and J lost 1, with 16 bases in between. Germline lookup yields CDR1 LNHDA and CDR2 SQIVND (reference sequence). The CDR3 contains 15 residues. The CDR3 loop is CASKRQANGNTEAFF. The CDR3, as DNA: TGTGCCAGTAAACGACAGGCCAACGGGAACACTGAAGCTTTCTTT.